This TCR beta chain was documented in a study of cytomegalovirus exposure and HLA in healthy donors. With 60 Vbeta and 13 Jbeta primers, the PCR was carried out. Sequenced by immunoSEQ multiplex PCR; TCRdb stores in-frame clones only, minus some. The data show 150,000 to 200,000 clones, about 86% seen once. At the time of sampling, donors were nominally healthy, though unrecorded immune exposures were likely. Germline V gives CDR1 MNHNS, CDR2 SASEGT. The CDR3 totals 10 residues. Study-wide results and caveats: With later analysis, a missense DCLRE1C variant became linked to TCR beta V- and J-gene trimming.

For this clone: The antigen is unknown. Its ends do not fully match the called genes, so a read error is possible.

The sequencing input was PBMCs. This sequence was found in a woman aged 18-30 years in good health and CMV-seropositive. The chain links TRBV6-1 to TRBJ1-2, with 9 nucleotides matching TRBD1. CDR3 bases: TGTGCCAGCAGTGGGGGACAGGGTCCCTTC. This gives the protein CASSGGQGPF.